Detailed here is one T cell receptor beta chain. There are many counts of this clonotype. No antigen is known for it. Base qualities were left out, and no much larger clone turns up one base away. Sequencing relied on an Illumina HiSeq 2500. TCR beta libraries were prepared by quantitative 5'-RACE with molecular barcodes. Turning to the authors' computational methods: A new computational method, built on a probabilistic model of VDJ rearrangement, was used to identify disease-linked TCR variants. TCRdb's own reprocessing of the public reads used fastp at Q25 and MiXCR and kept productive beta chains. Under each unique CDR3 protein, matching rows form one entry showing the most common genes and DNA. The V and J calls reflect TCRdb's pipeline rather than the authors' work. Counted in this sample were approximately 550,000 distinct CDR3 sequences; about 13% of them appeared once. The top ten hold 6.8% of the sample.

This record comes from a study of CD8 T cells in ankylosing spondylitis (dated by TCRdb to 2017 to 2019). About the study as a whole: T cell receptor beta repertoires were profiled in healthy donors and ankylosing spondylitis patients so that disease-linked TCR variants could be found. In total, the full study cohort was made up of nearly 110 healthy donors and approximately 27 ankylosing spondylitis patients. Peripheral blood samples were taken, and synovial fluid was additionally collected from ankylosing spondylitis patients. General conclusions and limits of the study: The disease-linked clones were reported to be significantly enriched in matched synovial fluid samples from ankylosing spondylitis patients. The disease-linked clones had a CD8+ phenotype and were found at relatively low frequencies in peripheral blood. Some motif variants were previously reported in synovial fluid and blood of reactive arthritis patients, suggesting common disease-initiation mechanisms. Blood from ankylosing spondylitis patients appeared to be characterized by a TCR beta motif composed of about 8 highly homologous amino acid variants.

From cysteine to phenylalanine, the CDR3 is 13 amino acids long. Kept here is only the CDR3 DNA, which spans 39 bases and is read in frame from base 1. The junction shows trimming of 5 bases on V and 1 base on J, plus 8 bases between the germline ends. This receptor was taken from a male donor with ankylosing spondylitis. Sequencing was performed on blood, either unsorted or a sorted T cell fraction (not recorded which). Recombination linked TRBV12-3 or TRBV12-4 to TRBJ2-5; no D gene call is confident. The DNA sequence follows: TGTGCCAGCAGTCGACGGAGCCAAGAGACCCAGTACTTC. The translation is CASSRRSQETQYF.